This T cell receptor (beta chain) was recorded in a study of blood T cells in healthy people across ages. The study, taken as a whole, reports: The authors considered diversity estimates from one million T cells to be underestimates.

On this clonotype itself: What it binds is unknown.

Trimming cost V 2 bases and J 0 bases; bases outside gene matches: 12. The CDR3 loop spans 20 amino acids. Germline CDR1 reads MNHEY; CDR2 reads SVGAGI. Sample-barcoded 5' priming and a J-beta primer mix drove a second PCR of roughly 7 to 11 cycles. Each cDNA molecule, via a template-switch adaptor with 12 random nucleotides, was tagged. From each sample, at least 2.5 million paired-end reads containing CDR3 were obtained. TCRdb processed the 5' RACE reads anew with MiXCR; each CDR3 protein has one entry. The sample contains hundreds of thousands of distinct CDR3 sequences, about 44% of which appear only once.

The gene calls are TRBV6-5 and TRBJ2-3, with TRBD1 matching 12 bases. The receptor was derived from a man aged 25-45 years in good health. Sequenced material: blood. The CDR3 loop reads CASSYNPGTGGGESTDTQYF. Written as DNA, the CDR3 is TGTGCCAGCAGTTACAACCCGGGGACAGGGGGCGGCGAGAGCACAGATACGCAGTATTTT.